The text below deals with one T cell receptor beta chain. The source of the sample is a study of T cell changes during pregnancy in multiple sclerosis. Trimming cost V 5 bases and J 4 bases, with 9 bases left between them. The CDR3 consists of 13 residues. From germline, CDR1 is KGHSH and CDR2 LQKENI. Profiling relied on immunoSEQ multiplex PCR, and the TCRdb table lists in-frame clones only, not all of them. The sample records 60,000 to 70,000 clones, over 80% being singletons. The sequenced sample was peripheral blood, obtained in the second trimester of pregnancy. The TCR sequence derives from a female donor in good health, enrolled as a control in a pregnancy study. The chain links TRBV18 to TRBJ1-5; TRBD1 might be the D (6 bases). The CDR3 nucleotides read TGTGCCAGCTCAGCAGGGGAGAATCAGCCCCAGCATTTT. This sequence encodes CASSAGENQPQHF.